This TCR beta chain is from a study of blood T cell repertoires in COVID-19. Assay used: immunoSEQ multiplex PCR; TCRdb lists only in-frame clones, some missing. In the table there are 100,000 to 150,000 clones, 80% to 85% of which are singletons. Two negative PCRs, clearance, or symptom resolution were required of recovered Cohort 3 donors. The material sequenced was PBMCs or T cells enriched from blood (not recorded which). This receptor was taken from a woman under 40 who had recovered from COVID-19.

The CDR3 region has the DNA TGTGCCAGCAGCCCAGGGACTAGCGGGAGGGCTGTCTACAATGAGCAGTTCTTC. Amino acid sequence: CASSPGTSGRAVYNEQFF. The chain couples TRBV7-2 to TRBJ2-1; TRBD2 matches 16 bases. With 5 bases clipped from V and 3 bases from J, the junction kept 7 bases outside the gene matches. Per germline, CDR1 SGHTA and CDR2 FQGNSA. The CDR3 extends over 18 amino acids.